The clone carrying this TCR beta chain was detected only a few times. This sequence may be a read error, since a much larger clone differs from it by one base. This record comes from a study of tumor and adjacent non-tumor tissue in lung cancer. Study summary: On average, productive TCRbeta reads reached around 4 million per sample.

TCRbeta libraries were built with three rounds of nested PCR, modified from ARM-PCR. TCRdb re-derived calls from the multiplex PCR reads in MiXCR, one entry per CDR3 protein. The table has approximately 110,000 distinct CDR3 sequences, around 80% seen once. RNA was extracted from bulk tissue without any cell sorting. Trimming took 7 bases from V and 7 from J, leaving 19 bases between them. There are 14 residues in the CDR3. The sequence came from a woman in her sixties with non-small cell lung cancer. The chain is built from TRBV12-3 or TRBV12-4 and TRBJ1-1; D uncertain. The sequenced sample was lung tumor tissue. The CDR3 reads CASKYSWGTGEAFF. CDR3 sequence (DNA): TGTGCCAGCAAGTATTCATGGGGAACGGGTGAAGCTTTCTTT.